The present T cell receptor beta chain was sequenced within a study of post-analysis software for immune sequencing data. Study summary: Included courses were relapsing-remitting and secondary progressive multiple sclerosis; progressive-relapsing multiple sclerosis was also included. Whole-study results and caveats: Those with multiple sclerosis, the patient group, showed significantly lower normalized Chao1 diversity than controls. The authors found that F measure strongly co-clustered same-batch samples.

This clonotype has at least ten counts. Antigen unknown. Unique-molecular-identifier-tagged TCR beta cDNA libraries were used. T cells numbering roughly 1 to 10 million yielded about 500,000 cDNA molecules. TCRdb passed the PCR reads through MiXCR, listing each CDR3 protein once. This sample yields some 260,000 distinct CDR3 sequences, of which 36% are seen a single time; around 4.7% belongs to the top ten. This TCR was sampled from a girl aged 5-17 years with multiple sclerosis. Sequencing used blood.

The CDR3 DNA follows: TGCGCCAGCAGCTTGTCCACCCAGGGAGATGGCTACACCTTC. Translating it yields CASSLSTQGDGYTF. The chain links TRBV5-1 to TRBJ1-2; D is possibly TRBD1 (5 bases). This CDR3 has 14 amino acids. Germline CDR1 SGHRS, CDR2 YFSETQ. The V end was cut by 1 base, the J end by 6 bases, with 13 bases between.